Following are 7 T cell receptor beta chains from one sample sequenced in a study of blood T cells in healthy people across ages. PCR was performed a second time for about 7 to 11 cycles using a sample-barcoded 5' primer and a J-beta primer mix. Using its own MiXCR run on the 5' RACE reads, TCRdb lists one record per CDR3 protein. There are about 1.6 million distinct CDR3 sequences in the sample; 34% occur only once, and approximately 11% lies in the top ten. Sequenced: blood. The receptors derive from a woman aged 30 to 39 in good health.

V gene TRBV9 combines with J gene TRBJ2-1; tentatively, D is TRBD1 (6 bases). Germline V CDR1 and CDR2: SGDLS, YYNGEE. The ends were cut back, 7 bases at V and 8 bases at J, with 13 bases in the middle. The CDR3 contains 12 residues. The CDR3 sequence: CASLTGWDEQFF. The CDR3 DNA sequence: TGTGCCAGCCTGACAGGATGGGATGAGCAGTTCTTC. The variable domain in full, with the rest retrieved from reference TRBV9 and TRBJ2-1, is DSGVTQTPKHLITATGQRVTLRCSPRSGDLSVYWYQQSLDQGLQFLIQYYNGEERAKGNILERFSAQQFPDLHSELNLSSLELGDSALYFCASLTGWDEQFFGPGTRLTVL.

CDR3 sequence: CASSQAGFGTEAFF. The CDR3 DNA reads as TGTGCCAGCAGCCAAGCAGGGTTCGGGACTGAAGCTTTCTTT. The chain joins TRBV3-1 to TRBJ1-1, with D perhaps TRBD1 (5 bases). Trimming left V 1 base short and J 5 bases short, with 11 bases between. There are 14 residues in the CDR3. Per germline, CDR1 LGHDT and CDR2 YNNKEL (reference sequence). Full variable domain (rest looked up from reference TRBV3-1 and TRBJ1-1): DTAVSQTPKYLVTQMGNDKSIKCEQNLGHDTMYWYKQDSKKFLKIMFSYNNKELIINETVPNRFSPKSPDKAHLNLHINSLELGDSAVYFCASSQAGFGTEAFFGQGTRLTVV.

J is TRBJ2-3 and V is TRBV19; D not resolved. Germline CDR1 is LNHDA and CDR2 is SQIVND (reference sequence). Trimming removed 3 bases from V and 3 bases from J, with 7 bases in between. There are 13 residues in the CDR3. DNA for the CDR3: TGTGCCAGTAGTATGAGTCGAACAGATACGCAGTATTTT. This codes for CASSMSRTDTQYF.

The chain recombines TRBV6-1 with TRBJ2-5, with 7 positions matching TRBD1. The CDR3 spans 16 residues. J lost 4 bases, V lost 3 bases, and 11 bases had no gene match. Germline CDR1 reads MNHNS; CDR2 reads SASEGT. In nucleotides, the CDR3 is TGTGCCAGCAGTGACCGGGACAGCCAGGTACGAGAGACCCAGTACTTC. It is translated as CASSDRDSQVRETQYF.

This clonotype was seen more than once but under ten times. The V call is TRBV4-1, the J call TRBJ1-1; 8 nucleotides match TRBD1. V was pared by 2 bases and J by 4 bases, with 9 bases of the junction left unmatched. The CDR3 runs to 16 residues. The V gene's germline CDR1 is MGHRA and CDR2 YSYEKL. The CDR3 region has the DNA TGCGCCAGCAGCCAATCCGAACTCACAGGGGGCACTGAAGCTTTCTTT. Its protein product is CASSQSELTGGTEAFF.

Remarks on this clonotype: A much larger clonotype is one base distant, so this may be a read error. The chain joins TRBV6-2 or TRBV6-3 to TRBJ2-5; TRBD2 agrees at 11 bases. Unmatched junction bases numbered 13, after V lost 5 bases and J lost 11 bases. Germline CDR1 reads MNHEY; CDR2 reads SVGEGT. This CDR3 is 15 amino acids long. This CDR3 reads CASSRTSGFYNEQYF. CDR3 nucleotides: TGTGCCAGCAGTCGGACTAGCGGGTTCTACAATGAGCAGTACTTC.

V usage is TRBV27 and J usage is TRBJ2-3; TRBD2 matches 8 bases. The CDR3 runs 15 residues. Germline values: CDR1 MNHEY, CDR2 SMNVEV (reference sequence). J was trimmed by 10 bases and V by 5 bases; bases with no gene match: 14. The CDR3 reads CASSLLTGGAVAQYF. CDR3 DNA: TGTGCCAGCAGTCTCCTAACGGGGGGGGCAGTGGCGCAGTATTTT.